The clone carrying this T cell receptor beta chain was seen many times. This CDR3 comprises 12 residues. Losses at the gene ends were 8 bases for V and 2 bases for J; bases not matched to a gene: 1. The germline V gene encodes CDR1 LNHDA and CDR2 SQIVND (reference sequence). The data belong to a study of T cells in Graves' hyperthyroidism and ophthalmopathy. TCR beta CDR3 regions were amplified from RNA transcripts. HTBI primers drove first-round RT-PCR of the TCR CDR3. MiXCR was run by TCRdb on the multiplex PCR reads, yielding one entry per CDR3 protein. The repertoire holds roughly 380,000 distinct CDR3 sequences, with about 18% as singletons.

The source material was blood. This sequence joins TRBV19 and TRBJ1-1; 8 bases match TRBD1. This TCR came from a woman aged 18-30 years with Graves' hyperthyroidism. This chain's CDR3 is CASGQGNTEAFF. CDR3 in DNA: TGTGCCAGTGGACAGGGAAACACTGAAGCTTTCTTT.